This TCR beta chain is drawn from a study of cytomegalovirus exposure and HLA in healthy donors. V shed 5 bases, J shed 0 bases, and the junction held 15 bases outside the gene matches. Germline CDR1 reads MDHEN; CDR2 reads SYDVKM. This CDR3 comprises 19 residues. A multiplex PCR was run with 60 Vbeta primers and 13 Jbeta primers. Here immunoSEQ multiplex PCR was the method, and the copy in TCRdb shows in-frame clones only, minus some. Here the sample table reports 140,000 or so clones. The chain is built from TRBV28 and TRBJ1-5; 8 positions agree with TRBD1. The TCR originated in a male donor in good health and CMV-seronegative. Sequencing was done on a sample of PBMCs. CDR3 region: CASSTPSWTGLYSNQPQHF. Written as DNA, the CDR3 is TGTGCCAGCAGTACTCCCTCTTGGACAGGGCTTTATAGCAATCAGCCCCAGCATTTT. Together with reference TRBV28 and TRBJ1-5, the CDR3 gives the full variable domain: DVKVTQSSRYLVKRTGEKVFLECVQDMDHENMFWYRQDPGLGLRLIYFSYDVKMKEKGDIPEGYSVSREKKERFSLILESASTNQTSMYLCASSTPSWTGLYSNQPQHFGDGTRLSIL.